The T cell receptor beta chain under discussion was sequenced for a study of shared T cell receptors in the human thymus. Only in-frame clones appear in the TCRdb table, and some are missing; sequencing was by immunoSEQ multiplex PCR. The sample yields hundreds of thousands of clones, around 87% seen once. Trimming took off 3 bases at V and 0 bases at J, with 15 bases between the two ends. In germline, CDR1 is LGHNA, CDR2 YNFKEQ. This CDR3 spans 17 amino acids. These data were also reused for a study on human thymus T cells.

The J gene is TRBJ2-1, the V gene TRBV4-2, with D unclear. Sequenced sample: thymocytes. The TCR was taken from a boy in the first two years of life with a congenital heart defect. CDR3 DNA sequence: TGTGCCAGCAGCCAGGCCAACTACCCCAGCTCCTACAATGAGCAGTTCTTC. This gives the protein CASSQANYPSSYNEQFF.